These 17 T cell receptor beta chains originate from one sample sequenced in a study of siplizumab effects on memory and regulatory T cells. Measured with immunoSEQ multiplex PCR; TCRdb has only the in-frame clones, and not every one. This table holds some 97,000 clones, 90% to 95% found once. Material: Tregs sorted from blood. The receptors come from a human donor in good health.

DNA of the CDR3: TGCAGTGCTCTGCGAAATGAAAAACTGTTTTTT. Translating gives CSALRNEKLFF. This chain joins TRBV20-1 and TRBJ1-4; D is unresolved. V gave up 5 bases and J gave up 5 bases, with 6 bases separating them. Germline V gives CDR1 DFQATT, CDR2 SNEGSKA (reference sequence). This CDR3 has 11 amino acids.

The V and J genes are TRBV14 and TRBJ1-3; D not resolved. Trimming took off 1 base at V and 4 bases at J, with 11 bases between the two ends. CDR3 length: 15 residues. Per the germline V gene, CDR1 is SGHDN and CDR2 is FVKESK. The CDR3 region is CASSQVSRSGNTIYF. The CDR3 bases are TGTGCCAGCAGCCAAGTTTCTCGCTCCGGAAACACCATATATTTT.

V usage is TRBV5-1 and J usage is TRBJ2-5; no clear D. With 7 bases removed from V and 5 bases from J, the gap between germline ends came to 18 bases. The germline V gene encodes CDR1 SGHRS and CDR2 YFSETQ. This CDR3 is 14 amino acids long. CDR3 coding DNA: TGCGCCAGCCGTGCTCTAGTGGGCCAGGAGACCCAGTACTTC. This translates into CASRALVGQETQYF.

The rearrangement joins TRBV7-9 to TRBJ2-7, with TRBD1 identical over 11 bases. The V gene's germline CDR1 is SEHNR and CDR2 FQNEAQ (reference sequence). The CDR3 has 15 amino acids. The J segment lost 5 bases and the V segment lost 6 bases, leaving 9 bases of the junction unmatched. The CDR3 loop is CASSHSGQGGNEQYF. CDR3 nucleotides: TGTGCCAGCAGTCACTCGGGACAGGGGGGAAACGAGCAGTACTTC.

The chain recombines TRBV7-6 with TRBJ1-5; D call uncertain. The V gene's germline CDR1 is SGHVS and CDR2 FNYEAQ. This CDR3 has 18 amino acids. V shed 2 bases and J shed 0 bases, with 17 bases lying between them. DNA for the CDR3: TGTGCCAGCAGCTTATATCCCGCTACCCCTTATAGCAATCAGCCCCAGCATTTT. Amino acids: CASSLYPATPYSNQPQHF.

The chain is built from TRBV19 and TRBJ2-1; TRBD2 matches 11 bases. The J segment lost 2 bases and the V segment lost 5 bases, leaving 2 bases of the junction unmatched. This CDR3 region has 15 residues. Germline CDR1 reads LNHDA; CDR2 reads SQIVND (reference sequence). CDR3 sequence: CASSQGLAAYNEQFF. The CDR3 DNA sequence: TGTGCCAGTAGTCAGGGACTAGCGGCCTACAATGAGCAGTTCTTC.

The chain employs TRBV9 and TRBJ2-2; no clear D. The CDR3 spans 14 residues. V was shortened by 0 bases and J by 6 bases, with 9 bases between the two germline ends. The germline V gene encodes CDR1 SGDLS and CDR2 YYNGEE. The CDR3 reads CASSVVSRPGELFF. In DNA form, the CDR3 reads TGTGCCAGCAGCGTAGTATCCAGGCCCGGGGAGCTGTTTTTT.

The chain's CDR3 is CASSPRLAGMVHEQYF. The CDR3 nucleotides are TGTGCCAGCAGCCCAAGACTAGCGGGAATGGTCCACGAGCAGTACTTC. J is TRBJ2-7 and V is TRBV5-4; 11 positions match TRBD2. V lost 4 bases to trimming and J lost 5 bases; unmatched junction nucleotides: 11. Germline V gene lookup returns CDR1 SGHNT and CDR2 YYREEE (reference sequence). The CDR3 is 16 amino acids.

The chain couples TRBV19 to TRBJ1-5; 9 nucleotides align to TRBD1. Germline-derived CDR1 and CDR2 are LNHDA and SQIVND (reference sequence). With V trimmed by 5 bases and J by 3 bases, 5 bases remained unmatched. The CDR3 loop spans 15 amino acids. The CDR3: CASSPRTGDNQPQHF. The CDR3 nucleotides are TGTGCCAGTAGTCCCCGGACAGGGGACAATCAGCCCCAGCATTTT. The variable domain in full, with the rest retrieved from reference TRBV19 and TRBJ1-5, is DGGITQSPKYLFRKEGQNVTLSCEQNLNHDAMYWYRQDPGQGLRLIYYSQIVNDFQKGDIAEGYSVSREKKESFPLTVTSAQKNPTAFYLCASSPRTGDNQPQHFGDGTRLSIL.

This chain connects TRBV28 to TRBJ2-7, with 11 bases that match TRBD1. The ends lost 6 bases at V and 6 bases at J; junction bases unmatched: 10. Germline V lookup: CDR1 MDHEN, CDR2 SYDVKM. The CDR3 consists of 15 residues. The DNA for the CDR3 is TGTGCCAGCAGCCGTTCCTGGACAGGGGGCCGCGAGCAGTACTTC. Protein: CASSRSWTGGREQYF.

The chain joins TRBV27 to TRBJ1-1; D remains ambiguous. The CDR3 covers 15 residues. V was cut by 5 bases and J by 0 bases, with 13 bases left in between. Germline V gene data show CDR1 as MNHEY and CDR2 as SMNVEV (reference sequence). CDR3 DNA sequence: TGTGCCAGCAGTCGGGGTCTGGTAGTGAACACTGAAGCTTTCTTT. The encoded protein is CASSRGLVVNTEAFF.

The chain's CDR3 is CASSPSSYEQYF. CDR3 sequence (DNA): TGTGCCAGCTCACCTAGCTCCTACGAGCAGTACTTC. The gene calls are TRBV18 and TRBJ2-7; D call uncertain. This CDR3 has 12 residues. Germline assignment: CDR1 KGHSH and CDR2 LQKENI. Trimming took off 3 bases at V and 0 bases at J, with 3 bases between the two ends.

The rearrangement links TRBV14 to TRBJ2-3; D is possibly TRBD2 (5 bases). The CDR3 sequence is 18 residues long. V lost 4 bases, J lost 4 bases, and 24 bases lay in between. In germline, CDR1 is SGHDN, CDR2 FVKESK. CDR3 nucleotide sequence: TGTGCCAGCAGCCCTATACCCATGGGGAGTTGGGCTGCAGATACGCAGTATTTT. This gives the protein CASSPIPMGSWAADTQYF.

The rearrangement uses TRBV11-2 and TRBJ2-3; no firm D call. This CDR3 contains 14 residues. V was shortened by 3 bases and J by 4 bases, with 11 bases between the two germline ends. Germline V gene data show CDR1 as SGHAT and CDR2 as FQNNGV. CDR3 nucleotide sequence: TGTGCCAGCAGCTTGGATACCGTTTCAGATACGCAGTATTTT. Its translation is CASSLDTVSDTQYF.

The sample holds one count of this clone. This chain links TRBV11-3 with TRBJ2-4, with a possible D match to TRBD1 (5 bases). V lost 1 base, J lost 4 bases, and 5 bases lay in between. This CDR3 is built from 13 residues. Germline V gene lookup returns CDR1 SGHNT and CDR2 YENEEA. The CDR3 protein is CASSLGQKNIQYF. CDR3 DNA: TGTGCCAGCAGCTTAGGACAGAAAAACATTCAGTACTTC.

The chain is built from TRBV19 and TRBJ2-7; 9 nucleotides agree with TRBD1. The CDR3 length is 15 residues. The junction had 10 bases not matched to a gene; V was cut back by 5 bases and J by 5 bases. CDR1 and CDR2 (germline): LNHDA, SQIVND (reference sequence). The CDR3: CASSVSWDRDNEQYF. CDR3 nucleotide sequence: TGTGCCAGTAGTGTCTCCTGGGACAGGGATAACGAGCAGTACTTC.

The rearrangement uses TRBV28 and TRBJ2-7, with 10 bases lining up with TRBD2. V was pared by 7 bases and J by 7 bases, with 10 bases of the junction left unmatched. The germline V gene encodes CDR1 MDHEN and CDR2 SYDVKM. This CDR3 comprises 14 residues. The CDR3 here is CASMEREGRGEQYF. CDR3 nucleotides: TGTGCCAGCATGGAGCGGGAGGGCCGAGGGGAGCAGTACTTC.